Listed here are 10 T cell receptor beta chains from one sample, sequenced in a study of early T cells in non-severe SARS-CoV-2 infection. TCRdb processed the 5' RACE reads anew with MiXCR; each CDR3 protein has one entry. The sample includes about 72,000 distinct CDR3 sequences, 10% of them seen just once. This specimen consisted of whole blood, obtained at baseline. These receptors were taken from an adult who was a healthcare worker with PCR-confirmed SARS-CoV-2 infection or an uninfected control (not recorded which).

The chain has TRBV7-2 and TRBJ1-1, with D perhaps matching TRBD1 (5 bases). The germline gives CDR1 SGHTA, CDR2 FQGNSA. This CDR3 region has 13 residues. V lost 0 bases and J lost 6, with 8 bases in between. The CDR3 bases are TGTGCCAGCAGCTTAGCAGGGGCCCCTGAAGCTTTCTTT. Translation gives CASSLAGAPEAFF.

The chain links TRBV9 to TRBJ2-3; possibly TRBD1 or TRBD2 for D (5 bases each). V lost 0 bases, J lost 3 bases, and 11 bases lay in between. Per germline, CDR1 SGDLS and CDR2 YYNGEE. CDR3 length equals 15 residues. This chain's CDR3 is CASSVETGPTDTQYF. Written as DNA, the CDR3 is TGTGCCAGCAGCGTAGAAACGGGGCCAACAGATACGCAGTATTTT.

The chain combines TRBV7-2 with TRBJ2-3; 10 nucleotides line up with TRBD2. The CDR3 consists of 16 residues. Per germline, CDR1 SGHTA and CDR2 FQGNSA. With V trimmed by 6 bases and J by 1 base, 7 bases remained unmatched. CDR3 coding DNA: TGTGCCAGCAGACCTAACCTAGCGGGGGGCACAGATACGCAGTATTTT. This translates into CASRPNLAGGTDTQYF.

This clonotype came up many times. V usage is TRBV12-3 or TRBV12-4 and J usage is TRBJ1-4; maybe TRBD1 (5 bases). The CDR3 is made up of 14 amino acids. V was shortened by 6 bases and J by 8 bases, with 16 bases between the two germline ends. Here the CDR3 DNA reads TGTGCCAGCAGCCACTCGGGCAGGGAGGAAAAACTGTTTTTT. It translates to CASSHSGREEKLFF.

This clonotype was observed at least ten times. V usage is TRBV24-1 and J usage is TRBJ1-3, with D unclear. Germline V gives CDR1 KGHDR, CDR2 SFDVKD. The CDR3 length is 13 residues. The V gene lost 7 bases and the J gene lost 2 bases, with 8 bases spanning the gap. This chain's CDR3 is CATRPYAGNTIYF. The CDR3 DNA is TGTGCCACCAGGCCCTATGCTGGAAACACCATATATTTT.

This clonotype has a count of ten or more. CDR3 region: CASSQVEGRTQYF. CDR3 DNA: TGCGCCAGCAGCCAAGTTGAAGGGAGAACGCAGTATTTT. V and J are TRBV4-3 and TRBJ2-3, with D possibly being TRBD2 (5 bases). Trimming cost V 1 base and J 9 bases, with 11 bases left between them. The length of the CDR3 is 13 residues. Germline CDR1 and CDR2: LGHNA and YSLEER.

This clonotype has just a few counts. The chain recombines TRBV6-5 with TRBJ1-5; no clear D. Trimming removed 6 bases from V and 7 bases from J, with 13 bases in between. Germline values: CDR1 MNHEY, CDR2 SVGAGI. CDR3 length: 13 amino acids. The CDR3 protein is CASSPNLRQPQHF. Written as DNA, the CDR3 is TGTGCCAGCAGCCCCAATTTAAGGCAGCCCCAGCATTTT.

This clonotype came up a few times. The rearrangement uses TRBV3-1 and TRBJ2-7, with a possible D match to TRBD1 (6 bases). Trimming removed 2 bases at V and 0 bases at J, with 8 bases between. The germline V gene encodes CDR1 LGHDT and CDR2 YNNKEL (reference sequence). CDR3 length: 14 residues. The DNA for the CDR3 is TGTGCCAGCAGCCAAAGGACAGACTCCTACGAGCAGTACTTC. Translation: CASSQRTDSYEQYF.

There are many counts of this clonotype. The chain couples TRBV3-1 to TRBJ1-1; 7 bases agree with TRBD1. J lost 5 bases, V lost 4 bases, and 10 bases had no gene match. The CDR3 consists of 15 residues. The germline V gene has CDR1 LGHDT and CDR2 YNNKEL (reference sequence). The CDR3 reads CASSPSDRVYTEAFF. CDR3 bases: TGTGCCAGCAGCCCATCAGACAGGGTATATACTGAAGCTTTCTTT.

This clonotype showed up just a few times. The chain recombines TRBV5-6 with TRBJ1-2; the match to TRBD1 covers 12 bases. V dropped 1 base and J dropped 8; count of bases not matched to a gene: 3. From germline, CDR1 is SGHDT and CDR2 YYEEEE. This CDR3 has 14 amino acids. CDR3 residues: CASSLFGTGGGYTF. DNA for the CDR3: TGTGCCAGCAGCTTGTTTGGGACAGGGGGCGGCTACACCTTC.